The rows below give T cell receptor beta chains drawn from one sample of a study of blood T cells in healthy people across ages. TCRdb re-analysed the 5' RACE reads in MiXCR, keeping a single row per CDR3 protein. This sample has over 500,000 distinct CDR3 sequences, with approximately 52% found just once. The sequencing sample was made of blood. The receptors stem from a woman older than 75 in good health. Each CDR3 is given with its conserved first and last residue. Size is stated for part of the rows, as once, few or many counts, or as a class when the clone is expanded.

>TRBJ1-6|TRBV2|few
CASSGSGTVNSPLHF
>TRBJ2-5|TRBV25-1|NA
CASSEWLGPSGTKETQYF
>TRBJ2-7|TRBV20-1|many
CSARDLAGPWDEQYF
>TRBJ2-1|TRBV10-1|many
CASRADSVREQFF
>TRBJ2-4|TRBV12-3/TRBV12-4|few
CASSPFGDKNIQYF
>TRBJ2-1|TRBV20-1|NA
CSARDTSGRVGHEQFF
>TRBJ2-2|TRBV12-3/TRBV12-4|few
CASSLESYTGELFF
>TRBJ2-3|TRBV29-1|many
CSVEERQDYTDTQYF
>TRBJ2-2|TRBV12-3/TRBV12-4|few
CASSPHTGELFF
>TRBJ2-5|TRBV7-9|NA
CASSLAPQGQGEQYF
>TRBJ1-1|TRBV10-3|few
CAISESMTGNTEAFF
>TRBJ2-1|TRBV20-1|once
CSAVPSSYNEQFF
>TRBJ2-1|TRBV20-1|many
CSARDPGLVLTNEQFF
>TRBJ1-2|TRBV4-2|many
CASSQDLWGGYGYTF
>TRBJ2-1|TRBV20-1|NA
CSARPPGGINNEQFF
>TRBJ2-7|TRBV20-1|many
CSVLINYEQYF
>TRBJ1-5|TRBV12-3/TRBV12-4|many
CASSLDLAGGQAQHF
>TRBJ1-6|TRBV3-1|NA
CASSQGWEGRNSPLHF
>TRBJ1-4|TRBV2|many
CASSGGTGAEKLFF
>TRBJ2-1|TRBV7-2|NA
CASSHLPENEQFF
>TRBJ2-2|TRBV20-1|few
CSARDWASGSTNTGELFF
>TRBJ1-5|TRBV6-5|few
CASSYSWQGRNQPQHF
>NA|TRBV29-1|NA
CTISSYNEQYF
>TRBJ2-3|TRBV7-9|NA
CASSLSMGTQYF
>TRBJ1-2|TRBV29-1|NA
CSAHYREGYTF
>TRBJ2-3|TRBV7-2|NA
CASGLASPGAGTDTQYF
>TRBJ1-4|TRBV4-1|once
CASSHLGGSEKLFF
>TRBJ2-7|TRBV20-1|NA
CSARIASSYEQYF
>TRBJ2-1|TRBV7-9|NA
CAGTGLYNEQFF
>TRBJ1-5|TRBV5-1|NA
CASSEGASNQPQHF
>TRBJ1-4|TRBV11-1|NA
CASSSGPEGKLFF
>TRBJ1-1|TRBV18|few
CASSPAQNTEAFF
>TRBJ2-1|TRBV5-1|few
CASSLDFGEQFF
>TRBJ1-2|TRBV12-3/TRBV12-4|NA
CASSRAGYGYTF
>TRBJ2-3|TRBV15|many
CATSDPAGGTDTQYF
>TRBJ2-1|TRBV20-1|NA
CSVRSASYNEQFF
>TRBJ2-1|TRBV10-3|many
CAIRDGNEQFF
>TRBJ1-2|TRBV25-1|NA
CASSGPEGVGGYTF
>TRBJ2-3|TRBV2|NA
CASTHPWSNTQYF
>TRBJ2-1|TRBV7-2|NA
CASSFGTRDNEQFF